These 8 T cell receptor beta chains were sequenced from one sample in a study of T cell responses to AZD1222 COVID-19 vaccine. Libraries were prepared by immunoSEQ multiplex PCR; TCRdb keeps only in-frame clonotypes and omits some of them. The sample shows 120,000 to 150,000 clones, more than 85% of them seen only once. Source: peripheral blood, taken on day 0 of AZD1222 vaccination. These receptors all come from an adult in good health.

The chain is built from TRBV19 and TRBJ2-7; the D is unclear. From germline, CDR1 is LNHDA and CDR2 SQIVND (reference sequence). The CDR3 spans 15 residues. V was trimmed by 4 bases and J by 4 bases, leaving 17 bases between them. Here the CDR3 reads CASSTRLEGPYEQYF. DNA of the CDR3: TGTGCCAGTAGTACCCGACTCGAAGGCCCTTACGAGCAGTACTTC.

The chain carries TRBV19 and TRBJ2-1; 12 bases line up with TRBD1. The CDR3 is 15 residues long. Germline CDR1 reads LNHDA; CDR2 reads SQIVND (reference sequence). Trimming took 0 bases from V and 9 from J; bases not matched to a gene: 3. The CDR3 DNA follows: TGTGCCAGTAGTATAGAGGGGACAGGGGGCGGTGAGCAGTTCTTC. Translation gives CASSIEGTGGGEQFF.

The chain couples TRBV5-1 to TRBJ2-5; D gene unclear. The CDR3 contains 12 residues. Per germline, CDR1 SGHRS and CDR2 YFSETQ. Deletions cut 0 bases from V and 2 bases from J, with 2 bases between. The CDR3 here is CASSLGQETQYF. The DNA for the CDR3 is TGCGCCAGCAGCTTGGGACAAGAGACCCAGTACTTC.

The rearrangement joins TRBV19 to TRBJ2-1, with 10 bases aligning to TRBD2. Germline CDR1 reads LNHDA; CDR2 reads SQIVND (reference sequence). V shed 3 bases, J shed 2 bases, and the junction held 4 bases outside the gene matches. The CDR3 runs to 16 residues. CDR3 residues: CASSILGLAAYNEQFF. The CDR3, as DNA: TGTGCCAGTAGTATCCTTGGACTAGCGGCCTACAATGAGCAGTTCTTC.

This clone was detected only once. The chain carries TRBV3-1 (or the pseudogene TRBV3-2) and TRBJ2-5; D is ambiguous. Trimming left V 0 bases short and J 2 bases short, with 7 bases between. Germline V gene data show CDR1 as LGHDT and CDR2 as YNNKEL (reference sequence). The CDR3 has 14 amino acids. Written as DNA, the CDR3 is TGTGCCAGCAGCCAAGATGCCGGACAAGAGACCCAGTACTTC. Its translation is CASSQDAGQETQYF.

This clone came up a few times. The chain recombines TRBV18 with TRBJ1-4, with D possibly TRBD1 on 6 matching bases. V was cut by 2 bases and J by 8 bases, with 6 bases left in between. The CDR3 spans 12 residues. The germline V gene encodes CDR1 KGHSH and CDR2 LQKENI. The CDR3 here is CASSPGQEKLFF. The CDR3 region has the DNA TGTGCCAGCTCACCAGGACAGGAAAAACTGTTTTTT.

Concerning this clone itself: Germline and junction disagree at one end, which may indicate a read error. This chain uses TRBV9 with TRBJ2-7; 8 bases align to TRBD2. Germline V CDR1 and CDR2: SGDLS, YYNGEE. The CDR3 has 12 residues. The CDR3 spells CASSVPGGSPSF. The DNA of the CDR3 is TGTGCCAGCAGCGTACCGGGAGGGAGTCCTTCCTTC.

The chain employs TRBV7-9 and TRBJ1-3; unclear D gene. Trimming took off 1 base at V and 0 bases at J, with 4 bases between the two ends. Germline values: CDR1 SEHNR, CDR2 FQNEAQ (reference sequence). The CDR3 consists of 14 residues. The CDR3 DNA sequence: TGTGCCAGCAGCTTAGTGCTCTCTGGAAACACCATATATTTT. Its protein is CASSLVLSGNTIYF.